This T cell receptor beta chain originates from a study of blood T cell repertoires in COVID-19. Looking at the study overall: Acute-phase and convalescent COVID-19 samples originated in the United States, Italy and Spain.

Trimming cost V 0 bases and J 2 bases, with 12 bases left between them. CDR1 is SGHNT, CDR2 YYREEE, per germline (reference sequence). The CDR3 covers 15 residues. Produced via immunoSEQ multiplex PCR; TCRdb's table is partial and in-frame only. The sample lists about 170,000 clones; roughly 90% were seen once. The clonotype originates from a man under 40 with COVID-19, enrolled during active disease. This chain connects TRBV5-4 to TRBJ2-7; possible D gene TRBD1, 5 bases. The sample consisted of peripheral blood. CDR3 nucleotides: TGTGCCAGCAGCTTGGGGCCGGCAGGGCCCTACGAGCAGTACTTC. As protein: CASSLGPAGPYEQYF.